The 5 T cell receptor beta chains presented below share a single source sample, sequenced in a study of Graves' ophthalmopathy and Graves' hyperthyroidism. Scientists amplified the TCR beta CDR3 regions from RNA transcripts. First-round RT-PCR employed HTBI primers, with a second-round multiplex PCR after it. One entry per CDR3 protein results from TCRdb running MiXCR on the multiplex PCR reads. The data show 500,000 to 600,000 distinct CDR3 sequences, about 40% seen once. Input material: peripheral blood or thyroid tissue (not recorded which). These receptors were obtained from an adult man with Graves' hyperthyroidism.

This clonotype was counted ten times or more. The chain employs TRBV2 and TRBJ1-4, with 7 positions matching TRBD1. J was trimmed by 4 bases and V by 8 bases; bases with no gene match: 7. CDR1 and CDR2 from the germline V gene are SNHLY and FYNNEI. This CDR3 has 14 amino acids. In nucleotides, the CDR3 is TGTGCCAGCTTGGAGGGACAGAATAATGAAAAACTGTTTTTT. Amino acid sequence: CASLEGQNNEKLFF.

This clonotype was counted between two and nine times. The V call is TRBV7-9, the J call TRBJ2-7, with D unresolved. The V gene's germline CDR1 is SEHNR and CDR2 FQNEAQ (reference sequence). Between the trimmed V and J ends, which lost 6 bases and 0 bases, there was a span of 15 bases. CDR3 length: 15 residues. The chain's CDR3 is CASSFSQPSSYEQYF. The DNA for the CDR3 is TGTGCCAGCAGTTTTAGTCAGCCGAGCTCCTACGAGCAGTACTTC.

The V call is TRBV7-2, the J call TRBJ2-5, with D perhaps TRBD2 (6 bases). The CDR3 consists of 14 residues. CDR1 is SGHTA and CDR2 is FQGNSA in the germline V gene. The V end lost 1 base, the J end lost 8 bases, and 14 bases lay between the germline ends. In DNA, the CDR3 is TGTGCCAGCAGCTTAGACCGGGACTCGGAAACCCAGTACTTC. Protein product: CASSLDRDSETQYF.

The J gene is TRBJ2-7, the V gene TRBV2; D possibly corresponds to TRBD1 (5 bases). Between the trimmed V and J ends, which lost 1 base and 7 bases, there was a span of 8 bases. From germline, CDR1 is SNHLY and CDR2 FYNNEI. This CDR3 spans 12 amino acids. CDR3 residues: CASSEEDNEQYF. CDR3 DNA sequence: TGTGCCAGCAGTGAAGAGGACAATGAGCAGTACTTC. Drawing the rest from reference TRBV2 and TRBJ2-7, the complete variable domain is EPEVTQTPSHQVTQMGQEVILRCVPISNHLYFYWYRQILGQKVEFLVSFYNNEISEKSEIFDDQFSVERPDGSNFTLKIRSTKLEDSAMYFCASSEEDNEQYFGPGTRLTVT.

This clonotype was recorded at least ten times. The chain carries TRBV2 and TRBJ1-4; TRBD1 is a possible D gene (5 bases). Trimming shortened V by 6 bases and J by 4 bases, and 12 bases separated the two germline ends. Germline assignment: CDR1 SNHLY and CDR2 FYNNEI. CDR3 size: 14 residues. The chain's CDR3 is CASRRRDGNEKLFF. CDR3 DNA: TGTGCCAGCAGGCGCCGGGACGGTAATGAAAAACTGTTTTTT.